This is a list of T cell receptor beta chains from one sample in a study of blood T cell repertoires in COVID-19. Profiled with immunoSEQ multiplex PCR; TCRdb holds only in-frame clones, not every one. The sample lists around 120,000 clones; approximately 82% were seen once. The source material was peripheral blood. Receptor source: a man aged 65 to 85 with active or convalescent COVID-19. Each CDR3 is given without its conserved first and last residue.

v_call cdr3_aa
TRBV12-3/TRBV12-4 ASSSQGYEQY
TRBV5-6 ASSPATTVNTEAF
TRBV10-3 AISESRTGNTEAF
TRBV21-1 ASRREGGNEQF
TRBV27 ASKRTGEGTEAF
TRBV9 ASSVAVAGAEAF
TRBV27 ASRTFLRESTDTQY
TRBV27 ASSLIPGPFNSPLH
TRBV13 ASSSRDRGSNTEAF
TRBV2 ASYSGTGGGYGYT
TRBV9 ASNEGRYTEAF
TRBV4-2 ASSPYPRGKTGELF
TRBV7-9 ASSSADIPNQPQH
TRBV11-2 ASSLEWGSGGRETQY
TRBV7-3 ASSPLPGLAGTRNTGELF
TRBV11-3 ASSTRLDSQMNNEQF
TRBV7-3 ASSLAGGPAFEQF
TRBV7-9 ASSSWGLAGAYNEQF
TRBV7-2 ASSFTRELF
TRBV5-6 ASSLGDYGYT
TRBV7-2 ASSPRAPYEQY
TRBV3-1/TRBV3-2 ASSPKSTGYEQY
TRBV7-2 ASSLDGGSGGFTQY
TRBV24-1 ATSARDTEQY
TRBV4-3 ASSQDWGGPSPLH
TRBV28 ASRVIQGPVHNEQF
TRBV6-2/TRBV6-3 ASSYARGLGGEAF
TRBV4-3 ASSQDRWTEAF
TRBV7-6 ASSLEFRGSGNTIY
TRBV9 ASSVGGRPPSYEQY
TRBV7-2 ASSWTSGNPYEQY
TRBV6-2/TRBV6-3 ASSYSTRGGSWRPLQETQY
TRBV4-3 ASSQVGEQYGYT
TRBV30 AGRLQGMGEQY
TRBV7-9 ATRDRDYEQY
TRBV5-6 ASSLPRQVLNTEAF
TRBV6-5 ASTQGGEAF
TRBV30 AWSVGAGDNEKLF